Ten or more counts support the clone carrying this T cell receptor (beta chain). This sample was included in a study of T-cell reconstitution after alpha-beta-depleted transplantation in children. Molecular barcoding with unique molecular identifiers was used for the TCRbeta library. Using its own MiXCR run on the PCR reads, TCRdb lists one record per CDR3 protein. The repertoire includes approximately 270,000 distinct CDR3 sequences, roughly 9.5% of them detected once, and over 9% sits in the top ten. CDR3 length: 12 amino acids. The germline V and J ends were trimmed by 3 bases and 8 bases, with 7 bases remaining between them.

The sample consisted of PBMCs from the stem cell graft donor, taken from the stem cell graft. The sequence derives from a human donor who donated a stem cell graft to a child with SCID. V and J are TRBV12-3 or TRBV12-4 and TRBJ2-2; D not certain. The CDR3 DNA reads as TGTGCCAGCAGTTTCGTGGCAGGGGAGCTGTTTTTT. Protein sequence: CASSFVAGELFF.